A single sample gave rise to the 24 T cell receptor beta chains below, sequenced in a study of cytomegalovirus exposure and HLA in healthy donors. PCR amplification relied on 60 Vbeta primers (plus 13 Jbeta primers). Profiled with immunoSEQ multiplex PCR; TCRdb holds only in-frame clones, not every one. The table shows 110,000 to 150,000 clones, with roughly four fifths occurring only once. The sequencing sample was made of PBMCs. The receptors were sampled from a young man in good health and CMV-seropositive.

The chain is built from TRBV29-1 and TRBJ1-1; a possible D gene is TRBD1 (5 bases). There are 12 residues in the CDR3. Germline lookup yields CDR1 SQVTM and CDR2 ANQGSEA. V was cut by 4 bases and J by 6 bases, with 12 bases left in between. The CDR3 sequence: CSVGGVTAEAFF. CDR3 nucleotide sequence: TGCAGCGTTGGGGGGGTAACCGCTGAAGCTTTCTTT.

The rearrangement links TRBV28 to TRBJ2-1, with D perhaps matching TRBD2 (5 bases). The CDR3 has 14 residues. The ends were cut back, 2 bases at V and 3 bases at J, with 8 bases in the middle. Germline lookup yields CDR1 MDHEN and CDR2 SYDVKM. CDR3 protein: CASSLRTFYNEQFF. The DNA of the CDR3 is TGTGCCAGCAGTTTAAGGACTTTCTACAATGAGCAGTTCTTC.

This clone showed up just a few times. The chain uses TRBV7-3 and TRBJ2-2; 10 bases match TRBD2. The junction had 4 bases not matched to a gene; V was cut back by 3 bases and J by 6 bases. Germline assignment: CDR1 SGHTA and CDR2 FQGTGA. The CDR3 totals 15 residues. CDR3 region: CASSFSSGSSGELFF. CDR3 nucleotides: TGTGCCAGCAGCTTTTCTAGCGGGAGCTCCGGGGAGCTGTTTTTT.

This clone was counted a single time. The rearrangement links TRBV6-1 to TRBJ2-7; tentatively, D is TRBD1 (5 bases). V dropped 2 bases and J dropped 6 bases, with 14 bases sitting between them. The CDR3 has 14 residues. The germline V gene has CDR1 MNHNS and CDR2 SASEGT. The chain's CDR3 is CASSEPQGASEQYF. In DNA form, the CDR3 reads TGTGCCAGCAGTGAACCCCAGGGTGCGAGCGAGCAGTACTTC.

In its sample, this clone was seen a few times. This chain connects TRBV28 to TRBJ2-7; 8 nucleotides agree with TRBD2. The CDR3 has 15 residues. V lost 1 base, J lost 4 bases, and 6 bases stayed unmatched. The germline CDR1 and CDR2 sequences are MDHEN and SYDVKM. The CDR3 nucleotides are TGTGCCAGCAGTTTATTGCGGGAGGCACAATACGAGCAGTACTTC. Amino acids: CASSLLREAQYEQYF.

The rearrangement uses TRBV7-2 and TRBJ2-3; D not certain. The ends were cut back, 3 bases at V and 2 bases at J, with 9 bases in the middle. Germline values: CDR1 SGHTA, CDR2 FQGNSA. This CDR3 is built from 14 residues. CDR3 nucleotides: TGTGCCAGCAGCTTTGGGCTCACCACAGATACGCAGTATTTT. This sequence encodes CASSFGLTTDTQYF.

The chain carries TRBV18 and TRBJ2-1; D perhaps matches TRBD1 (5 bases). The CDR3 is 15 residues long. V lost 1 base to trimming and J lost 10 bases, with 17 bases between them. Looked up from germline, CDR1 is KGHSH and CDR2 is LQKENI. The CDR3 region is CASSPLIGQGLEQFF. The CDR3 DNA reads TGTGCCAGCTCACCACTAATCGGGCAGGGTTTAGAGCAGTTCTTC.

This clone turned up a few times. The chain uses TRBV6-1 and TRBJ2-3, with 10 bases identical to TRBD2. Trimming cost V 4 bases and J 2 bases; bases outside gene matches: 9. CDR1 and CDR2 (germline): MNHNS, SASEGT. There are 17 residues in the CDR3. The CDR3 reads CASSASRTSGNTDTQYF. The CDR3, as DNA: TGTGCCAGCAGTGCATCCAGGACTAGCGGCAACACAGATACGCAGTATTTT.

This clone appeared once. In nucleotides, the CDR3 is TGCGCCAGCAGTCACCCTCTTCCGGACAGGGAACTGTACGAGCAGTACTTC. It yields the protein CASSHPLPDRELYEQYF. This sequence joins TRBV23-1 and TRBJ2-7; 8 nucleotides line up with TRBD1. TRBV23-1 is identified as an open reading frame with a role that is uncertain. Germline trimming cut 3 bases from V and 4 bases from J; bases unmatched to any gene: 14. This CDR3 is 17 amino acids long.

V and J are TRBV2 and TRBJ1-2, with 7 bases aligning to TRBD1. V lost 6 bases to trimming and J lost 6 bases; unmatched junction nucleotides: 10. There are 14 residues in the CDR3. Germline lookup yields CDR1 SNHLY and CDR2 FYNNEI. The CDR3 DNA reads as TGTGCCAGCAGCACCGGGGACAGCCTCCATGGCTACACCTTC. It yields the protein CASSTGDSLHGYTF.

The J gene is TRBJ2-7, the V gene TRBV6-1; D gene uncertain. The V gene lost 2 bases and the J gene lost 3 bases, with 14 bases spanning the gap. Germline CDR1 and CDR2: MNHNS and SASEGT. This CDR3 comprises 15 residues. This chain's CDR3 is CASSEYETQIYEQYF. CDR3 DNA: TGTGCCAGCAGTGAATACGAGACACAGATCTACGAGCAGTACTTC.

This rearrangement joins TRBV6-9 to TRBJ2-7; 8 bases line up with TRBD2. V dropped 9 bases and J dropped 0; count of bases not matched to a gene: 13. The length of the CDR3 is 16 residues. Looked up from germline, CDR1 is MNHGY and CDR2 is SVAAGI. Written as DNA, the CDR3 is TGTGCCAGTTGCACTAGCGGCGAAAAGAGCTCCTACGAGCAGTACTTC. Translating it yields CASCTSGEKSSYEQYF.

The chain employs TRBV6-4 and TRBJ1-5, with D possibly TRBD1 on 6 matching bases. Trimming removed 8 bases from V and 4 bases from J, with 6 bases in between. The length of the CDR3 is 11 residues. Germline lookup yields CDR1 MRHNA and CDR2 SNTAGT. The CDR3 region has the DNA TGTGCCAGCGGGACAAATCAGCCCCAGCATTTT. Translation gives CASGTNQPQHF.

The chain employs TRBV2 and TRBJ1-5, with TRBD1 as a possible D gene (6 bases). The CDR3 runs 13 residues. The V gene lost 6 bases and the J gene lost 6 bases, with 12 bases spanning the gap. CDR1 is SNHLY and CDR2 is FYNNEI in the germline V gene. As DNA, the CDR3 is TGTGCCAGCAGAGGGGGGGCTGGTCAGCCCCAGCATTTT. The encoded protein is CASRGGAGQPQHF.

The rearrangement uses TRBV6-5 and TRBJ2-2; possibly TRBD1 for D (6 bases). CDR1 is MNHEY, CDR2 SVGAGI, per germline. V lost 2 bases and J lost 11, with 6 bases in between. The CDR3 length is 11 residues. The DNA for the CDR3 is TGTGCCAGCAGTTACGGGACAGAGCTGTTTTTT. Translated: CASSYGTELFF.

The chain uses TRBV11-2 and TRBJ2-7; 9 nucleotides agree with TRBD1. Per the germline V gene, CDR1 is SGHAT and CDR2 is FQNNGV. The CDR3 loop spans 15 amino acids. The J segment lost 5 bases and the V segment lost 4 bases, leaving 9 bases of the junction unmatched. The CDR3 coding sequence is TGTGCCAGCAGCTCAACAGGGGGCAGGTGGGACGAGCAGTACTTC. Encoded protein: CASSSTGGRWDEQYF.

The gene calls are TRBV10-3 and TRBJ2-7, with D possibly TRBD2 on 6 matching bases. V was trimmed by 4 bases and J by 0 bases, leaving 19 bases between them. The CDR3 contains 17 residues. Germline V gene sequence: CDR1 ENHRY, CDR2 SYGVKD. The CDR3 sequence is CAISGDSGFLNSYEQYF. CDR3 DNA sequence: TGTGCCATCAGTGGAGATAGCGGATTCTTAAACTCCTACGAGCAGTACTTC.

V gene TRBV19 combines with J gene TRBJ1-2; 8 positions agree with TRBD1. Per the germline V gene, CDR1 is LNHDA and CDR2 is SQIVND (reference sequence). This CDR3 has 11 amino acids. Trimming at V came to 6 bases and at J to 9 bases, leaving 3 bases not matched to a gene. The CDR3 spells CASSRQGSYTF. The CDR3 DNA follows: TGTGCCAGTAGCCGACAGGGGAGCTACACCTTC.

Only a few counts were recorded for this clone. The V gene is TRBV5-1, the J gene TRBJ2-3, with D possibly TRBD1 on 6 matching bases. V shed 0 bases and J shed 0 bases, with 32 bases lying between them. CDR1 and CDR2 (germline): SGHRS, YFSETQ. The CDR3 has 23 amino acids. Here the CDR3 reads CASSLVGGDRIPFISTSTDTQYF. The CDR3 bases are TGCGCCAGCAGCTTGGTAGGGGGTGACAGAATCCCCTTTATCTCCACTAGCACAGATACGCAGTATTTT.

V is TRBV5-4 and J is TRBJ2-7; 13 positions agree with TRBD2. This CDR3 region has 15 residues. Per the germline V gene, CDR1 is SGHNT and CDR2 is YYREEE (reference sequence). Losses at the gene ends were 4 bases for V and 2 bases for J; bases not matched to a gene: 3. The CDR3 sequence is CASSQGTSGTYEQYF. The CDR3 DNA follows: TGTGCCAGCAGCCAAGGGACTAGCGGGACCTACGAGCAGTACTTC. The variable domain in full, with the rest retrieved from reference TRBV5-4 and TRBJ2-7, is ETGVTQSPTHLIKTRGQQVTLRCSSQSGHNTVSWYQQALGQGPQFIFQYYREEENGRGNFPPRFSGLQFPNYSSELNVNALELDDSALYLCASSQGTSGTYEQYFGPGTRLTVT.

The CDR3 DNA sequence: TGTGCCAGCAGTTCAACGACAGGGGGGAGAGCTTTCTTT. This gives the protein CASSSTTGGRAFF. This chain links TRBV6-1 with TRBJ1-1; 9 bases are shared with TRBD1. V lost 5 bases to trimming and J lost 10 bases; unmatched junction nucleotides: 8. CDR3 length: 13 residues. Germline CDR1 is MNHNS and CDR2 is SASEGT.

The rearrangement links TRBV27 to TRBJ1-1, with TRBD1 as a possible D gene (5 bases). This CDR3 is built from 13 residues. In germline, CDR1 is MNHEY, CDR2 SMNVEV (reference sequence). Deletions cut 2 bases from V and 4 bases from J, with 8 bases between. CDR3 sequence: CASSLHGGTEAFF. Written as DNA, the CDR3 is TGTGCCAGCAGTTTACACGGGGGCACTGAAGCTTTCTTT.

J is TRBJ1-5 and V is TRBV10-1; perhaps TRBD1 as D (5 bases). Germline V gene lookup returns CDR1 WNHNN and CDR2 SYGVQD (reference sequence). Trimming shortened V by 3 bases and J by 4 bases, and 10 bases separated the two germline ends. CDR3 length equals 14 residues. The chain's CDR3 is CASSDGQTNQPQHF. The CDR3 DNA follows: TGCGCCAGCAGTGATGGACAAACTAATCAGCCCCAGCATTTT.

The chain links TRBV19 to TRBJ1-5; D is perhaps TRBD1 (6 bases). Germline V gene lookup returns CDR1 LNHDA and CDR2 SQIVND (reference sequence). CDR3 length: 14 amino acids. Trimming took off 5 bases at V and 4 bases at J, with 12 bases between the two ends. The DNA of the CDR3 is TGTGCCAGTAGTGGGAGACAGGCTAATCAGCCCCAGCATTTT. Its protein product is CASSGRQANQPQHF.